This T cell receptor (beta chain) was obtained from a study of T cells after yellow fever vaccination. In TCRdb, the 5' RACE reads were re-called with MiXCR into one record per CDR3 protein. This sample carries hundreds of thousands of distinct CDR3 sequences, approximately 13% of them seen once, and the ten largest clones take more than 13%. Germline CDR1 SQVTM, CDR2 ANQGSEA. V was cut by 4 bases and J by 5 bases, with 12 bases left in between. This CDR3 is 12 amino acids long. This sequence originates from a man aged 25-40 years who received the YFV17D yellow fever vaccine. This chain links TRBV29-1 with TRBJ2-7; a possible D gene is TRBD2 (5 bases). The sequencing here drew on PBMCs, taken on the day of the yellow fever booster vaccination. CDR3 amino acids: CSVVRESHEQYF. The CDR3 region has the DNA TGCAGCGTTGTTCGGGAATCCCACGAGCAGTACTTC.